The clone carrying this T cell receptor (beta chain) was recorded many times. The V and J ends lost 0 bases and 3 bases respectively, with 15 bases between them. This CDR3 contains 16 residues. The germline gives CDR1 DFQATT, CDR2 SNEGSKA (reference sequence). TCRdb analysed the RT-PCR reads with MiXCR anew, one entry per CDR3 protein. The sample lists 800,000 to 1,000,000 distinct CDR3 sequences, less than 25% occurring once. The entry originates in a study of response to subunit inactivated influenza vaccine. Here the sequenced sample was PBMCs from blood, taken 5 days after vaccination. The V gene is TRBV20-1, the J gene TRBJ1-3, with D uncertain. The receptor's source is a man aged 45 to 65 who received an inactivated influenza vaccine. Written as DNA, the CDR3 is TGCAGTGCTAGAGATGCCCGGGAGCCTCTTGGAAACACCATATATTTT. Protein product: CSARDAREPLGNTIYF.